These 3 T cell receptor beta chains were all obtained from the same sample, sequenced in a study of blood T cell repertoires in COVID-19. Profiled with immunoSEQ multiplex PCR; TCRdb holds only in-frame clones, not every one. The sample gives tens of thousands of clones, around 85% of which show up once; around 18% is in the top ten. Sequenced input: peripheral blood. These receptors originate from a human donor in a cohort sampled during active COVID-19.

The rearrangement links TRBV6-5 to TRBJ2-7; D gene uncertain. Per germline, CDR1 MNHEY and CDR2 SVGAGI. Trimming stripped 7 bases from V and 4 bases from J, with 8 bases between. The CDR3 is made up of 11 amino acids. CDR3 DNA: TGTGCCAGCACCACACCATACGAGCAGTACTTC. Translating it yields CASTTPYEQYF.

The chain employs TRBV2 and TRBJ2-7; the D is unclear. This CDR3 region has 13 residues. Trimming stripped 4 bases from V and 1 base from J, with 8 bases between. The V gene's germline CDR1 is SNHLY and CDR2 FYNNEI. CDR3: CASSVGRSYEQYF. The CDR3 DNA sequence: TGTGCCAGCAGTGTAGGCAGGTCCTACGAGCAGTACTTC.

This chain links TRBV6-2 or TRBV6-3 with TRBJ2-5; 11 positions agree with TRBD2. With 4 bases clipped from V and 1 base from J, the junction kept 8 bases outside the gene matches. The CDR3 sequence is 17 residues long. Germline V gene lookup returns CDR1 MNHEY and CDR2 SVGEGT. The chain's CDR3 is CASSWGGTSGLQETQYF. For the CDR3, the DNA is TGTGCCAGCAGTTGGGGCGGGACTAGCGGACTCCAAGAGACCCAGTACTTC.